This TCR beta chain comes out of a study of cytomegalovirus exposure and HLA in healthy donors. 13 Jbeta primers and 60 Vbeta primers were used for the PCR. TCRdb's table, derived via immunoSEQ multiplex PCR, lists solely in-frame clones and lacks some. The sample lists 100,000 or so clones; over 60% were seen once. Study-wide points: Three chains linked to CMV were shown in vitro to be specific for CMV antigens. Association of a missense DCLRE1C variant with TCR beta V- and J-gene trimming was reported in a later analysis.

V lost 2 bases to trimming and J lost 0 bases, with 14 bases between them. Germline V CDR1 and CDR2: LNHDA, SQIVND (reference sequence). CDR3 length: 17 residues. Concerning this clone itself: Its matching antigen is unknown.

The J gene is TRBJ2-1, the V gene TRBV19, with unresolved D. The receptor was isolated from a man aged 35 to 55 in good health and CMV-seropositive. The sample comprised PBMCs. The CDR3 coding sequence is TGTGCCAGTAGTATAATGAGTGGCAGGTCCTCCTACAATGAGCAGTTCTTC. Encoded protein: CASSIMSGRSSYNEQFF. Based on the CDR3 plus reference TRBV19 and TRBJ2-1, the full variable domain is DGGITQSPKYLFRKEGQNVTLSCEQNLNHDAMYWYRQDPGQGLRLIYYSQIVNDFQKGDIAEGYSVSREKKESFPLTVTSAQKNPTAFYLCASSIMSGRSSYNEQFFGPGTRLTVL.